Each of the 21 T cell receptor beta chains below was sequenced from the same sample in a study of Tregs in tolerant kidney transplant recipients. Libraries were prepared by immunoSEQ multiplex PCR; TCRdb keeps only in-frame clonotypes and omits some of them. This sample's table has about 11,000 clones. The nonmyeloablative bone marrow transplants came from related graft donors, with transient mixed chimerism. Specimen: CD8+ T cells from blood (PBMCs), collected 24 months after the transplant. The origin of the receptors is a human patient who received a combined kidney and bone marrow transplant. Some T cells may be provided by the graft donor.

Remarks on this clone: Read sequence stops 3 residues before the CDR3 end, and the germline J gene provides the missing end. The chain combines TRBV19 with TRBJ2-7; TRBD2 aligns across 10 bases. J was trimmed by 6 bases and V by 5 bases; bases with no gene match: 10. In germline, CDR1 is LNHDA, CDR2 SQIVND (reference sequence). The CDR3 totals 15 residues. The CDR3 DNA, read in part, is TGTGCCAGTAGTTCGTCTAGCGGGAGTTTTCGCGAG. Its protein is CASSSSSGSFRE. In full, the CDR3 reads CASSSSSGSFREQYF.

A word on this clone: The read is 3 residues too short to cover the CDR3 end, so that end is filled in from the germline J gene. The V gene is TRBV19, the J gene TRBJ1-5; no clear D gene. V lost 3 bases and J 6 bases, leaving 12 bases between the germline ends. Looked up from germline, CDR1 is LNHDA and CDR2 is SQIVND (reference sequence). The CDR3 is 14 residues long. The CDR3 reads CASSIPTPSQPQHF. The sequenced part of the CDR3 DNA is TGTGCCAGTAGTATCCCGACACCCTCTCAGCCC.

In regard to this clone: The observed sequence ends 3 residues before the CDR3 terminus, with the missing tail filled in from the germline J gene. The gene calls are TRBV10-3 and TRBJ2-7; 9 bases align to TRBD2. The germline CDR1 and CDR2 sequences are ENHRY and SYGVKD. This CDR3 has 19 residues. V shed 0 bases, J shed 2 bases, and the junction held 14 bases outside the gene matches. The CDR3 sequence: CAISESTRDSGSYPYEQYF. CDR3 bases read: TGTGCCATCAGTGAGTCGACTCGGGATAGCGGGAGCTATCCCTACGAG.

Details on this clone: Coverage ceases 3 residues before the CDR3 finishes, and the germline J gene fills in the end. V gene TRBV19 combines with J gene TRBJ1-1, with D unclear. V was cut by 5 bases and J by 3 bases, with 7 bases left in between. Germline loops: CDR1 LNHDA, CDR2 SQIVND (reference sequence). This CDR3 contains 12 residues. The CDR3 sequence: CASSPGYTEAFF. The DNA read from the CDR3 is TGTGCCAGTAGTCCCGGTTACACTGAA.

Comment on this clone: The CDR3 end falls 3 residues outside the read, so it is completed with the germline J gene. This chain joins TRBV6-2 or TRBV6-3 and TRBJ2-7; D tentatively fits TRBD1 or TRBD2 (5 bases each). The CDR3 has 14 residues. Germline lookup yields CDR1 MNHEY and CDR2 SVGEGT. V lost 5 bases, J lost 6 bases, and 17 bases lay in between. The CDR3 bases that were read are TGTGCCAGCAGTCTAACAGGTACAGGAGGCGAG. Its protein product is CASSLTGTGGE. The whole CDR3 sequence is CASSLTGTGGEQYF.

The CDR3 reads CASSLEAGGYEQFF. CDR3 bases read: TGTGCCAGCTCACTTGAAGCGGGAGGCTATGAG. The chain employs TRBV18 and TRBJ2-1, with 9 bases that match TRBD2. The observed sequence ends 3 residues before the CDR3 terminus, with the missing tail filled in from the germline J gene. V trimming: 4 bases; J trimming: 8 bases; junction bases outside the gene matches: 6. The CDR3 loop spans 14 amino acids. Germline assignment: CDR1 KGHSH and CDR2 LQKENI.

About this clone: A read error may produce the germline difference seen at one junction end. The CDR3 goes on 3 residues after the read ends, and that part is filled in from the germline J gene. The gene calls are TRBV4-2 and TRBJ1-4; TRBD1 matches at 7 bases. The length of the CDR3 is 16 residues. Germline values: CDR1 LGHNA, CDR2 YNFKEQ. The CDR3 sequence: CASSQDLGGDGEKLFF. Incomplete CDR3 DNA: TGCGCCAGCAGCCAAGACCTAGGGGGCGACGGTGAAAAA.

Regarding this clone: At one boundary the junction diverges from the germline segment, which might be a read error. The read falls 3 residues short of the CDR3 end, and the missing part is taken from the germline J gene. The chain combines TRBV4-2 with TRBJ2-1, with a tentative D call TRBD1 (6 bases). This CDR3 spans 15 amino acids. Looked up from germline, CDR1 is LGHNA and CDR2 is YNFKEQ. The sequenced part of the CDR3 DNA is TGCGCCAGCAGCCAAGACAGGAGCTCCTACAATGAG. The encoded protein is CASSQDRSSYNE. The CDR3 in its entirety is CASSQDRSSYNEQFF.

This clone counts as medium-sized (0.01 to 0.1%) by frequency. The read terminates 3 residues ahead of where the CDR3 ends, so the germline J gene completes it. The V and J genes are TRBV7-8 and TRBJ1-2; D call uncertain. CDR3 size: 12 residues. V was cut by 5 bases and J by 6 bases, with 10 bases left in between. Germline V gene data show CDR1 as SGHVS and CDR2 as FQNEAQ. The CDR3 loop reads CASSRGKDGYTF. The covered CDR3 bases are TGTGCCAGCAGCCGGGGAAAGGATGGC.

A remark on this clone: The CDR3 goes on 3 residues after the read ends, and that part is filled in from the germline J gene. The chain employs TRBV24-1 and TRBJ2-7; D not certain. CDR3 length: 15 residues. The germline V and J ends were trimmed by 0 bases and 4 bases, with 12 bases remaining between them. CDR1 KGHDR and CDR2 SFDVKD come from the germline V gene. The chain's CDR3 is CATSDLAAPWYEQYF. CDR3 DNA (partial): TGTGCCACCAGTGATTTGGCGGCGCCGTGGTACGAG.

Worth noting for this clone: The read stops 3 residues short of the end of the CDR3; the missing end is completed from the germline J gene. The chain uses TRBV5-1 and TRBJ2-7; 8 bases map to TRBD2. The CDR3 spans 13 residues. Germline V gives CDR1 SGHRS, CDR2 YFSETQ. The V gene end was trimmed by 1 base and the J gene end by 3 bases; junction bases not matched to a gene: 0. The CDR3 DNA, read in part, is TGCGCCAGCAGCTTGACTAGCGGCTACGAG. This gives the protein CASSLTSGYE. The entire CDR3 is CASSLTSGYEQYF.

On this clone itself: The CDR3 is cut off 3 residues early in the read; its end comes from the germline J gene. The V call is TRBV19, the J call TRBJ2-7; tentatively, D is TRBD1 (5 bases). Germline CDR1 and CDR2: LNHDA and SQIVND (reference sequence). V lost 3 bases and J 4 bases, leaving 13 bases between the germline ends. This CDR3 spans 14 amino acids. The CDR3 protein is CASSMGTGRYEQYF. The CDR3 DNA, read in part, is TGTGCCAGTAGTATGGGTACAGGACGATACGAG.

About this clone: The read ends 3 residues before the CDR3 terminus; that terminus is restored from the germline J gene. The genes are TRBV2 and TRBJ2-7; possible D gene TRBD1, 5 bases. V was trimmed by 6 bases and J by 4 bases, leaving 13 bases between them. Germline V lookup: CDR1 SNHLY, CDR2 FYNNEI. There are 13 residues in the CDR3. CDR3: CASSAGFAYEQYF. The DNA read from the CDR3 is TGTGCCAGCAGCGCAGGGTTTGCGTACGAG. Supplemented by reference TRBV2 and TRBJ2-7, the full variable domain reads EPEVTQTPSHQVTQMGQEVILRCVPISNHLYFYWYRQILGQKVEFLVSFYNNEISEKSEIFDDQFSVERPDGSNFTLKIRSTKLEDSAMYFCASSAGFAYEQYFGPGTRLTVT.

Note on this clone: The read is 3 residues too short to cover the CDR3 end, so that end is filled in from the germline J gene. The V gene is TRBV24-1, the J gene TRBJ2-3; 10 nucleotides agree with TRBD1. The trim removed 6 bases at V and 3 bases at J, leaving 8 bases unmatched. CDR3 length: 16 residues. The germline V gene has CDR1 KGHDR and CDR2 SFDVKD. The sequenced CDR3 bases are TGTGCCACCAGTCAAGCTGAGGGACAGGGGACAGATACG. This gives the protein CATSQAEGQGTDT. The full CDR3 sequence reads CATSQAEGQGTDTQYF.

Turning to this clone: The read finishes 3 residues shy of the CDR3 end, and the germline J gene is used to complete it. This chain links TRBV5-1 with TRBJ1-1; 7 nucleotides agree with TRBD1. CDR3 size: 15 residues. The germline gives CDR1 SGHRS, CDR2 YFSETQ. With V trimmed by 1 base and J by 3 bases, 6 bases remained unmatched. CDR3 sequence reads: CASSLSTGPYTEAFF. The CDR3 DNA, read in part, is TGCGCCAGCAGCTTGTCGACAGGGCCCTACACTGAA.

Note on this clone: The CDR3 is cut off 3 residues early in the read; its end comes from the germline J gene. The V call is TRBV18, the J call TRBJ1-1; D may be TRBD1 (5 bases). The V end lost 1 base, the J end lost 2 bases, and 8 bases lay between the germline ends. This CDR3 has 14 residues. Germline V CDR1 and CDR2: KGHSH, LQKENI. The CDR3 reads CASSPRRANTEAFF. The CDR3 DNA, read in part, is TGTGCCAGCTCACCACGCAGGGCCAACACTGAA.

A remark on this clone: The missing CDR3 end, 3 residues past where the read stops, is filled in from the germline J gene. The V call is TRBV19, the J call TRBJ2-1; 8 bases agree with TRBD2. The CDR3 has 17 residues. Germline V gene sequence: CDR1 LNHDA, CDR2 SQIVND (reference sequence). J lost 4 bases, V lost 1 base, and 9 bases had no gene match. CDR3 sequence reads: CASSIGSGLAGYNEQFF. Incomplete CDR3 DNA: TGTGCCAGTAGTATAGGGTCGGGGCTAGCGGGTTACAATGAG.

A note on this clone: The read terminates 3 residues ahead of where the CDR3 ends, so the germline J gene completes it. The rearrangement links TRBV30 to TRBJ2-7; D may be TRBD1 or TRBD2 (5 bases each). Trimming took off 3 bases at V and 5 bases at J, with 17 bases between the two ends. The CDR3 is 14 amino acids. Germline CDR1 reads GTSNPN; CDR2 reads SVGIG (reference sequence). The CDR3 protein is CAWSTREGWDEQYF. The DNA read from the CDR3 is TGTGCCTGGAGCACCCGTGAGGGGTGGGACGAG.

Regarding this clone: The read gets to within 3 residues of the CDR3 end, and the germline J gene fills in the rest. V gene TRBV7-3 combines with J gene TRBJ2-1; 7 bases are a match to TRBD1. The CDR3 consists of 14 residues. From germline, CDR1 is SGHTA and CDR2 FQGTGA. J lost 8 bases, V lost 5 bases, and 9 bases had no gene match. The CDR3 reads CASSPFGQVHEQFF. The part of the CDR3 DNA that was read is TGTGCCAGCAGCCCCTTCGGACAGGTCCATGAG.

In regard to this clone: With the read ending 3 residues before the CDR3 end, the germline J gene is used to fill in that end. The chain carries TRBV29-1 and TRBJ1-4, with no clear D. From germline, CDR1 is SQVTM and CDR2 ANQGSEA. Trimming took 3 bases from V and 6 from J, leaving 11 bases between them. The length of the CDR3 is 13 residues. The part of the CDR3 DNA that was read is TGCAGCGTTGATTCAGGAGGTGATGAAAAA. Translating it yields CSVDSGGDEK. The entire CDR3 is CSVDSGGDEKLFF. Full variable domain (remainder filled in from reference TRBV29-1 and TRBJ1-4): SAVISQKPSRDICQRGTSLTIQCQVDSQVTMMFWYRQQPGQSLTLIATANQGSEATYESGFVIDKFPISRPNLTFSTLTVSNMSPEDSSIYLCSVDSGGDEKLFFGSGTQLSVL.

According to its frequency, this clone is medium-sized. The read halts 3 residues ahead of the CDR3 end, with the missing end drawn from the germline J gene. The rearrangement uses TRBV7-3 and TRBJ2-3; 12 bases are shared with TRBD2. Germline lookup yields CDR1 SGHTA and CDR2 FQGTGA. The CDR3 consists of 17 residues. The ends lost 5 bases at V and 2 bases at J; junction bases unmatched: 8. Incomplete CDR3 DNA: TGTGCCAGCAGCCTGGGACTAGCGGGTGGACCCACAGATACG. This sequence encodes CASSLGLAGGPTDT. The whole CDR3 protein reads CASSLGLAGGPTDTQYF.